Reported below is one TCR beta chain. Its target is unknown. The data originate from a study of blood T cells in healthy people across ages. Trimming pared 7 bases from V and 5 bases from J, leaving 12 bases between. The germline V gene has CDR1 MNHEY and CDR2 SVGEGT. The CDR3 loop spans 13 amino acids. A second roughly 7 to 11 cycle PCR used barcoded and J-beta primers. MiXCR, applied by TCRdb to the 5' RACE reads, yields one record per CDR3 protein. The sample records hundreds of thousands of distinct CDR3 sequences, 30% to 45% being singletons. Study-wide points: PBMC samples, being unsorted, prevented any conclusive comparison of naive and antigen-experienced cells.

The TCR was taken from a man younger than 35 in good health. This chain joins TRBV6-2 or TRBV6-3 and TRBJ2-1; a weak D match, TRBD2 (5 bases). Sample: blood. CDR3 DNA sequence: TGTGCCAGCACCGCGGACGGGAACAATGAGCAGTTCTTC. Its translation: CASTADGNNEQFF.